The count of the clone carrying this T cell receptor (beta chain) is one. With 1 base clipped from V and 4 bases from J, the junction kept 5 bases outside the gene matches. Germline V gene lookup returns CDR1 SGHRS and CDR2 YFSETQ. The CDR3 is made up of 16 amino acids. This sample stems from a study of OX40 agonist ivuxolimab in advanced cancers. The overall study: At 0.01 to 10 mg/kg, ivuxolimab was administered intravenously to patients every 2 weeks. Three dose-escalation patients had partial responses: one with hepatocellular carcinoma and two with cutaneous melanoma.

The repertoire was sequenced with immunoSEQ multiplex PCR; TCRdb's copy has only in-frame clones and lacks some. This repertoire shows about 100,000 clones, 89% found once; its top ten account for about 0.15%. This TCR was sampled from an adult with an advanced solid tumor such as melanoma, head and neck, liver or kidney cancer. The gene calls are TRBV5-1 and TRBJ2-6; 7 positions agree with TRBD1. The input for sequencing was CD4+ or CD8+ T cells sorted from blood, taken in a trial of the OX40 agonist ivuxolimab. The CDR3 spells CASSLYTGVGANVLTF. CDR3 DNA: TGCGCCAGCAGCTTGTATACAGGGGTCGGGGCCAACGTCCTGACTTTC.